Listed here are 7 T cell receptor beta chains from one sample, sequenced in a study of Tregs in tolerant kidney transplant recipients (dated by TCRdb to the late 2010s). The library was obtained by the immunoSEQ multiplex PCR assay. TCRdb's version of the immuneACCESS table is confined to in-frame rearrangements and falls short of the full clone set. An unresolved V gene accounts for under half of the shortfall where checked; the remainder is of unknown origin. Across this sample there are 200,000 to 300,000 clones, with around 82% seen only once. Of the sample, 0.64% falls within the top ten clones. Sequencing was done on a sample of CD4+ T cells from blood. Every receptor here comes from a human donor in good health.

This chain joins TRBV4-2 and TRBJ2-3; tentative D call: TRBD2 (6 bases). V was cut by 2 bases and J by 6 bases, with 12 bases left in between. The CDR3 covers 14 residues. Germline CDR1 is LGHNA and CDR2 is YNFKEQ. The CDR3 spells CASSQRGLGDTQYF. The CDR3 DNA reads TGTGCCAGCAGCCAACGGGGACTGGGGGATACGCAGTATTTT.

The V gene is TRBV6-5, the J gene TRBJ1-5; D is perhaps TRBD1 (5 bases). The CDR3 contains 12 residues. Germline-derived CDR1 and CDR2 are MNHEY and SVGAGI. Trimming removed 6 bases from V and 7 bases from J, with 10 bases in between. The CDR3 loop is CASRLQDQPQHF. DNA of the CDR3: TGTGCCAGCAGGCTACAGGACCAGCCCCAGCATTTT.

J is TRBJ2-3 and V is TRBV9; D remains unclear. Germline loops: CDR1 SGDLS, CDR2 YYNGEE. CDR3 length: 16 amino acids. V lost 4 bases and J 0 bases, leaving 15 bases between the germline ends. The CDR3 reads CASSPRTVRSTDTQYF. The CDR3 DNA reads TGTGCCAGCAGCCCTCGTACTGTACGGAGCACAGATACGCAGTATTTT.

This clone appeared a few times. The chain combines TRBV11-2 with TRBJ1-6; no reliable D call. CDR3 length: 13 amino acids. Trimming took off 10 bases at V and 4 bases at J, with 11 bases between the two ends. Germline lookup yields CDR1 SGHAT and CDR2 FQNNGV. The CDR3 region has the DNA TGTGCCACCCAACAGAGTTATAATTCACCCCTCCACTTT. As protein: CATQQSYNSPLHF.

J is TRBJ2-3 and V is TRBV10-1; D call uncertain. Trimming stripped 2 bases from V and 6 bases from J, with 3 bases between. The CDR3 extends over 11 amino acids. Germline V gene data show CDR1 as WNHNN and CDR2 as SYGVQD (reference sequence). As DNA, the CDR3 is TGCGCCAGCAGTGAGCTCGATACGCAGTATTTT. This sequence encodes CASSELDTQYF.

The rearrangement joins TRBV18 to TRBJ2-2, with D tentatively TRBD1 (6 bases). This CDR3 is 15 amino acids long. The V gene's germline CDR1 is KGHSH and CDR2 LQKENI. V was shortened by 5 bases and J by 1 base, with 11 bases between the two germline ends. The CDR3 spells CASSSGQKNTGELFF. The DNA of the CDR3 is TGTGCCAGCTCATCTGGACAGAAGAACACCGGGGAGCTGTTTTTT. Combining the CDR3 with reference TRBV18 and TRBJ2-2 gives the whole variable domain NAGVMQNPRHLVRRRGQEARLRCSPMKGHSHVYWYRQLPEEGLKFMVYLQKENIIDESGMPKERFSAEFPKEGPSILRIQQVVRGDSAAYFCASSSGQKNTGELFFGEGSRLTVL.

The V gene is TRBV5-4, the J gene TRBJ1-1, with a tentative D call TRBD1 (5 bases). Trimming took 2 bases from V and 11 from J, leaving 16 bases between them. Germline lookup yields CDR1 SGHNT and CDR2 YYREEE (reference sequence). This CDR3 contains 13 residues. The CDR3 region is CASSFDERTNAFF. The CDR3 DNA is TGTGCCAGCAGCTTTGACGAGAGGACAAACGCTTTCTTT.